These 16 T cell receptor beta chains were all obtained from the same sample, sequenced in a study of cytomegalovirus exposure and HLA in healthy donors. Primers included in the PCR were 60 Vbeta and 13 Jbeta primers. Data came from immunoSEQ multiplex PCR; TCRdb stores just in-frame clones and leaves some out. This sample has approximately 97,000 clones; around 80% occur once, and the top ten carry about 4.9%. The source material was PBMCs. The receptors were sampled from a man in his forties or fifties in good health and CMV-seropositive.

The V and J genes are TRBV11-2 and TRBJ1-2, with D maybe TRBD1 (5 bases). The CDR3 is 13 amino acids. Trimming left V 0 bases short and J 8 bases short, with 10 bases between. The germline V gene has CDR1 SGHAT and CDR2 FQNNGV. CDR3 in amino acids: CASSLEGLGGYTF. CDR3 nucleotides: TGTGCCAGCAGCTTAGAGGGGCTTGGAGGCTACACCTTC.

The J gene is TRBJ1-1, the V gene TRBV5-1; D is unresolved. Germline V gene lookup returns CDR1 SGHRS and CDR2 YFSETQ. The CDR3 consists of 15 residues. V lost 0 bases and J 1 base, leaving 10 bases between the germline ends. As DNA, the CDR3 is TGCGCCAGCAGCTTGGGGGTGCGGCCGAACACTGAAGCTTTCTTT. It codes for CASSLGVRPNTEAFF.

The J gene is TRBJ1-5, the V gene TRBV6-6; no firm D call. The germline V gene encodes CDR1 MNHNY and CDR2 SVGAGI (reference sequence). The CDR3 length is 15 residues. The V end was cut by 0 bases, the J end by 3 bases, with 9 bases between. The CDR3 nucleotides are TGTGCCAGCAGTTACTCGGGCGGGGACAATCAGCCCCAGCATTTT. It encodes CASSYSGGDNQPQHF.

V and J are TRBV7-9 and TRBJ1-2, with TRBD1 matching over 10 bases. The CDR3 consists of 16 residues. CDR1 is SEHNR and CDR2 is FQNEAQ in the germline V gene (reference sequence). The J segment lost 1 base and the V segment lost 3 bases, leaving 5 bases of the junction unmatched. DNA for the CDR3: TGTGCCAGCAGCTTCCGGGACAGGGGAGGTAACTATGGCTACACCTTC. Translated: CASSFRDRGGNYGYTF.

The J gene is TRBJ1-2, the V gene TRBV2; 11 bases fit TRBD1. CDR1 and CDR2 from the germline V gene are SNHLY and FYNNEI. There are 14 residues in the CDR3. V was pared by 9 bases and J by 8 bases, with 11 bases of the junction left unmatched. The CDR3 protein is CAREPGQGDGGYTF. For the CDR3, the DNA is TGTGCCAGAGAACCGGGACAGGGGGACGGGGGCTACACCTTC. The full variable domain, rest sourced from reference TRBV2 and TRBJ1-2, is EPEVTQTPSHQVTQMGQEVILRCVPISNHLYFYWYRQILGQKVEFLVSFYNNEISEKSEIFDDQFSVERPDGSNFTLKIRSTKLEDSAMYFCAREPGQGDGGYTFGSGTRLTVV.

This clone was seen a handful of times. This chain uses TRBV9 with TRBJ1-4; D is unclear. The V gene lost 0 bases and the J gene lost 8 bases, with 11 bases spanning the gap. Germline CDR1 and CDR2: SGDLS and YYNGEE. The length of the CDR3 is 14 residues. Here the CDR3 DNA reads TGTGCCAGCAGCGTAGAGCCCTCCGGGGAAAAACTGTTTTTT. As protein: CASSVEPSGEKLFF.

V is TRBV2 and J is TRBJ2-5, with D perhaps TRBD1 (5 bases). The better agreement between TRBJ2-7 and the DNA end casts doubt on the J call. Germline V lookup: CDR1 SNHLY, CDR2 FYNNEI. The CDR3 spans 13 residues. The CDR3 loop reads CASRQLDRSEQYF. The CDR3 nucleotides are TGTGCCAGCAGGCAACTCGACAGATCCGAGCAGTACTTC.

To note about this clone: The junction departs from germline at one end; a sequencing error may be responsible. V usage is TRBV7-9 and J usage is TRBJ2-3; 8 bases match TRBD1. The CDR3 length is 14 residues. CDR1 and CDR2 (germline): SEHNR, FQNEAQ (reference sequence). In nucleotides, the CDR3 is TGTTCCAGCAGCTTACAGACAGGGGCAGATACGCAGTATTTT. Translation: CSSSLQTGADTQYF.

The CDR3 bases are TGTGCCAGCTCTCCGGCGGGGCGGACTGAAGCTTTCTTT. Translation gives CASSPAGRTEAFF. The V gene is TRBV7-6, the J gene TRBJ1-1; D might be TRBD1 (5 bases). V lost 8 bases and J 5 bases, leaving 15 bases between the germline ends. The germline gives CDR1 SGHVS, CDR2 FNYEAQ. The CDR3 covers 13 residues.

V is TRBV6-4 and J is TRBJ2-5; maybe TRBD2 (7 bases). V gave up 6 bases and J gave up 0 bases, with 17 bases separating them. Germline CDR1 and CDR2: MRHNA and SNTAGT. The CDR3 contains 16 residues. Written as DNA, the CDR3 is TGTGCCAGCAGGGGGGGGCAGGGAAAATACCAAGAGACCCAGTACTTC. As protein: CASRGGQGKYQETQYF.

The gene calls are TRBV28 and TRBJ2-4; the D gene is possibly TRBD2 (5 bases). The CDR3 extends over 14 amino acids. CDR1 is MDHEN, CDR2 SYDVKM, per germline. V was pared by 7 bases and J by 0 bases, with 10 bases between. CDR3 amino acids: CASTEGLAKNIQYF. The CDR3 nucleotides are TGTGCCAGCACCGAGGGCCTAGCCAAAAACATTCAGTACTTC.

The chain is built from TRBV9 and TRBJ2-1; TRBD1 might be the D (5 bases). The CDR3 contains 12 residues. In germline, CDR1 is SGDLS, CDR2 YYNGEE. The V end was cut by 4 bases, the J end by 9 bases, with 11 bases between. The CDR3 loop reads CASSLDQGEQFF. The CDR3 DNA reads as TGTGCCAGCAGCTTAGACCAGGGTGAGCAGTTCTTC.

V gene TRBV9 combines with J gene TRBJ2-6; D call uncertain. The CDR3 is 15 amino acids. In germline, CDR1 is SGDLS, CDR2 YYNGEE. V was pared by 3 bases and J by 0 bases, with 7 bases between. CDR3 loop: CASSDLISGANVLTF. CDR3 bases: TGTGCCAGCAGCGACCTAATCTCTGGGGCCAACGTCCTGACTTTC.

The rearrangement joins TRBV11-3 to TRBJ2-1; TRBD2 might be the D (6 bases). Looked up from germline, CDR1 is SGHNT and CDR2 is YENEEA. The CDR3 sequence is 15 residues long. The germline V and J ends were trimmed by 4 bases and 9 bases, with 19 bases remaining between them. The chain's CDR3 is CASSSSRLDGAEQFF. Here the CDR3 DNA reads TGTGCCAGCAGCTCGAGTAGACTAGATGGAGCTGAGCAGTTCTTC.

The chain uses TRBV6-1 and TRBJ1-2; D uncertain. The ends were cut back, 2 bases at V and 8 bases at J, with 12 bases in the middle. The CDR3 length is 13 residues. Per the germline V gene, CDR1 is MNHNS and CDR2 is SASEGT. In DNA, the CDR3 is TGTGCCAGCAGTGAACATGAGGCGTCGGGCTACACCTTC. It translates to CASSEHEASGYTF.

CDR3 loop: CASSLEGLAGGLYF. The CDR3, as DNA: TGTGCCAGCAGCTTAGAGGGACTAGCGGGAGGTTTGTACTTC. The gene calls are TRBV7-2 and TRBJ2-7; 15 positions match TRBD2. V dropped 1 base and J dropped 12; count of bases not matched to a gene: 4. Germline V gene sequence: CDR1 SGHTA, CDR2 FQGNSA. The CDR3 extends over 14 amino acids.